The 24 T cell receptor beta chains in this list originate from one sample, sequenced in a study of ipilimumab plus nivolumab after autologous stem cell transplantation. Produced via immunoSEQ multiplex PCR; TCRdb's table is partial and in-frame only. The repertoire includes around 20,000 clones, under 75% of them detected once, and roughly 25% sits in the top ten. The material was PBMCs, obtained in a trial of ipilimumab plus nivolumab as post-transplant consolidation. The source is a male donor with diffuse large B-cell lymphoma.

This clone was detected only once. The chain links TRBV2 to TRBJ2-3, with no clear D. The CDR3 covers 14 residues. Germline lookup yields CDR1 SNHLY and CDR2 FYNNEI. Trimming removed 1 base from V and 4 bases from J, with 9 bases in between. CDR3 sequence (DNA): TGTGCCAGCAGTGAAGTGCCGGGCCCAGATACGCAGTATTTT. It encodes CASSEVPGPDTQYF.

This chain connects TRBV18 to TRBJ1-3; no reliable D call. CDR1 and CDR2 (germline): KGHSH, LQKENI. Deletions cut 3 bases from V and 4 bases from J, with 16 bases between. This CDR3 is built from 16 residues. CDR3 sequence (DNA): TGTGCCAGCTCACCCCCCCTGGCGACTACAGGAAACACCATATATTTT. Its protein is CASSPPLATTGNTIYF.

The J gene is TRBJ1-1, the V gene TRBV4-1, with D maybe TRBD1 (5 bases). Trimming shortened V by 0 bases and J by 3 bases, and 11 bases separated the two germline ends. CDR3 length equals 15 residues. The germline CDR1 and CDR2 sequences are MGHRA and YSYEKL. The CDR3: CASSQEVTGDTEAFF. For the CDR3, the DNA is TGCGCCAGCAGCCAAGAGGTCACGGGGGACACTGAAGCTTTCTTT.

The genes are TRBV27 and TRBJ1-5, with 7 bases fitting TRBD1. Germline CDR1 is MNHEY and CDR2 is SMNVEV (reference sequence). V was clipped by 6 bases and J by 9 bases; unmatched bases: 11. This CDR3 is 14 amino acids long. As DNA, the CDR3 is TGTGCCAGCAGGCCAGGGGGAGACACGAGGCCCCAGCATTTT. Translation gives CASRPGGDTRPQHF.

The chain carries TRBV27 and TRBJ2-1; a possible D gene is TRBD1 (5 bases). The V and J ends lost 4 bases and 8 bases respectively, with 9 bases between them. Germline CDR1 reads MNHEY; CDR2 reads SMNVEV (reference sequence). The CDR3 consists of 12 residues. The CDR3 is CASSSRVDEQFF. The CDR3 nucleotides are TGTGCCAGCAGTTCCAGGGTGGATGAGCAGTTCTTC.

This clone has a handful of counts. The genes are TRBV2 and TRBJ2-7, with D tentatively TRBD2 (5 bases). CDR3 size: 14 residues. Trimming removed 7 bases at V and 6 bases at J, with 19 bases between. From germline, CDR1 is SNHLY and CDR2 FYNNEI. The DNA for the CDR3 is TGTGCCAGCATTCGGGAAAAAATGGTAGGCGAGCAGTACTTC. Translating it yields CASIREKMVGEQYF.

This chain's CDR3 is CAWTGTVNYEQYF. In nucleotides, the CDR3 is TGTGCCTGGACTGGGACGGTTAACTACGAGCAGTACTTC. The genes are TRBV30 and TRBJ2-7; TRBD1 or TRBD2 may be the D gene (5 bases each). Trimming shortened V by 4 bases and J by 3 bases, and 13 bases separated the two germline ends. This CDR3 is 13 amino acids long. Per germline, CDR1 GTSNPN and CDR2 SVGIG (reference sequence).

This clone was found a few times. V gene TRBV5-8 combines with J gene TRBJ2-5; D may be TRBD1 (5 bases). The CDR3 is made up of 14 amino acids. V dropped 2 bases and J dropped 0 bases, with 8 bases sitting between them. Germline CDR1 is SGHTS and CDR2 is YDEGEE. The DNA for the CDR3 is TGTGCCAGCAGCTTAGGGGTGTACCAAGAGACCCAGTACTTC. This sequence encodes CASSLGVYQETQYF.

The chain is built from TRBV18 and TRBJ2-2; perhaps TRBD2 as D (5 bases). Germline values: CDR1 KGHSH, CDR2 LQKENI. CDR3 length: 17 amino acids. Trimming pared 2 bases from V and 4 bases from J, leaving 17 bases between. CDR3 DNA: TGTGCCAGCTCACCAAGACAAAGCGCACGGGGCACCGGGGAGCTGTTTTTT. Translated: CASSPRQSARGTGELFF.

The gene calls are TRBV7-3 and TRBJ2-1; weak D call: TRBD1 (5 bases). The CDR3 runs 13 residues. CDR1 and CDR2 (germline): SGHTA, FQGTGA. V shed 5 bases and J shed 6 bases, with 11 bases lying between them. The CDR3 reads CASSRGQGNEQFF. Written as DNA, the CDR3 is TGTGCCAGCAGCAGGGGTCAGGGCAATGAGCAGTTCTTC. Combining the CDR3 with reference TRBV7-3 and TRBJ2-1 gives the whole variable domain GAGVSQTPSNKVTEKGKYVELRCDPISGHTALYWYRQSLGQGPEFLIYFQGTGAADDSGLPNDRFFAVRPEGSVSTLKIQRTERGDSAVYLCASSRGQGNEQFFGPGTRLTVL.

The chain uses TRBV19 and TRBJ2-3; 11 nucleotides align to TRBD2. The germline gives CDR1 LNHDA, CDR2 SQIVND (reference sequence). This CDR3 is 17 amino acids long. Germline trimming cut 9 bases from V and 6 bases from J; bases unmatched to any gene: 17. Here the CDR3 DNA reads TGTGCCAGCCGCCAAACCCGGCTAGCGGGAGGCATCGATACGCAGTATTTT. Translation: CASRQTRLAGGIDTQYF.

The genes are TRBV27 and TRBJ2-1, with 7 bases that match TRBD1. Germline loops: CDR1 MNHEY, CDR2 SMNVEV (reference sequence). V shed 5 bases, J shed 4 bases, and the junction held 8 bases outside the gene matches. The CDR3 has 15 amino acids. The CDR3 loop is CASSQTETGYNEQFF. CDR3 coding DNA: TGTGCCAGCAGTCAAACCGAGACAGGGTACAATGAGCAGTTCTTC.

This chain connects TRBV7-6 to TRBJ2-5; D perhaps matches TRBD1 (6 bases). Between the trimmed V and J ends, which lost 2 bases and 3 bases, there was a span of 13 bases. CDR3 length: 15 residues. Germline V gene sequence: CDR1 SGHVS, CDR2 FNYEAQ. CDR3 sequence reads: CASSLFASGEETQYF. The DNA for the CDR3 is TGTGCCAGCAGCTTATTTGCATCAGGGGAAGAGACCCAGTACTTC. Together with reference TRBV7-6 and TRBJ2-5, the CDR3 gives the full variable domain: GAGVSQSPRYKVTKRGQDVALRCDPISGHVSLYWYRQALGQGPEFLTYFNYEAQQDKSGLPNDRFSAERPEGSISTLTIQRTEQRDSAMYRCASSLFASGEETQYFGPGTRLLVL.

Written as DNA, the CDR3 is TGTGCCAGCTATGGACTAGCGGTCGACAATGAGCAGTTCTTC. Translation gives CASYGLAVDNEQFF. The J gene is TRBJ2-1, the V gene TRBV5-6; 10 nucleotides align to TRBD2. Germline lookup yields CDR1 SGHDT and CDR2 YYEEEE. Losses at the gene ends were 7 bases for V and 5 bases for J; bases not matched to a gene: 6. This CDR3 is built from 14 residues. Together with reference TRBV5-6 and TRBJ2-1, the CDR3 gives the full variable domain: DAGVTQSPTHLIKTRGQQVTLRCSPKSGHDTVSWYQQALGQGPQFIFQYYEEEERQRGNFPDRFSGHQFPNYSSELNVNALLLGDSALYLCASYGLAVDNEQFFGPGTRLTVL.

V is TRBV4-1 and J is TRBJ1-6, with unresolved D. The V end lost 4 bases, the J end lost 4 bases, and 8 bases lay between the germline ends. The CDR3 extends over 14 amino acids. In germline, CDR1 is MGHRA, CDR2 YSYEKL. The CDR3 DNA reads TGCGCCAGCAGCCCCACAGATTATAATTCACCCCTCCACTTT. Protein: CASSPTDYNSPLHF.

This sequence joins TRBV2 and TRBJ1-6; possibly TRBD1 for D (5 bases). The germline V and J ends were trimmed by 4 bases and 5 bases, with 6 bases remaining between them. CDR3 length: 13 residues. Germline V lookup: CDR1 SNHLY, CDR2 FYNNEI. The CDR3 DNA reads TGTGCCAGCAGTGGGGGGGATAATTCACCCCTCCACTTT. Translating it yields CASSGGDNSPLHF. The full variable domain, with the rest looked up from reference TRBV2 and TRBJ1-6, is EPEVTQTPSHQVTQMGQEVILRCVPISNHLYFYWYRQILGQKVEFLVSFYNNEISEKSEIFDDQFSVERPDGSNFTLKIRSTKLEDSAMYFCASSGGDNSPLHFGNGTRLTVT.

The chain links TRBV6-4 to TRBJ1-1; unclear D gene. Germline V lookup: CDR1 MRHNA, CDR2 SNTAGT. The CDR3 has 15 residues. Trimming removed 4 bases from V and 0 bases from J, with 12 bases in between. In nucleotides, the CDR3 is TGTGCCAGCAGTGTCTCGGGTGCATTGAACACTGAAGCTTTCTTT. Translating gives CASSVSGALNTEAFF.

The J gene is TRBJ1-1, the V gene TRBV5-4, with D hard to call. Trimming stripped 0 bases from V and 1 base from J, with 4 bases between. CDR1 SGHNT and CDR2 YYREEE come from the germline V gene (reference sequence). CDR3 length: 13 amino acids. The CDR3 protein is CASSLGSNTEAFF. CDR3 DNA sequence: TGTGCCAGCAGCTTGGGCTCGAACACTGAAGCTTTCTTT. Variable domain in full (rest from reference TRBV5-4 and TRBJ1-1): ETGVTQSPTHLIKTRGQQVTLRCSSQSGHNTVSWYQQALGQGPQFIFQYYREEENGRGNFPPRFSGLQFPNYSSELNVNALELDDSALYLCASSLGSNTEAFFGQGTRLTVV.

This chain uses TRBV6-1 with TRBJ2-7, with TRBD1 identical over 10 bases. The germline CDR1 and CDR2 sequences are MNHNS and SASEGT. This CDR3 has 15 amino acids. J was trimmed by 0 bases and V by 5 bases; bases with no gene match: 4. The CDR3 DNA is TGTGCCAGCAGTACCTGGACAGGGGGCTCCTACGAGCAGTACTTC. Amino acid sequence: CASSTWTGGSYEQYF.

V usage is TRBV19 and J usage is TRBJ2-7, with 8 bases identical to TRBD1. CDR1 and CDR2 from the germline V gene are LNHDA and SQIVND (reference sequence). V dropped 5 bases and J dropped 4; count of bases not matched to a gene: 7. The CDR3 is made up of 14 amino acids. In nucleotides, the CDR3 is TGTGCCAGTAGTCCGCGACAGGGGCCGTACGAGCAGTACTTC. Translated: CASSPRQGPYEQYF.

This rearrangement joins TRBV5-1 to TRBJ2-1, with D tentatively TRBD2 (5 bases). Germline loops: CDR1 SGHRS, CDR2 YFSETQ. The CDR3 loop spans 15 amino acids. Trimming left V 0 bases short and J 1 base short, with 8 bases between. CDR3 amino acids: CASSLAAVSYNEQFF. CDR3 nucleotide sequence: TGCGCCAGCAGCTTGGCAGCGGTGTCCTACAATGAGCAGTTCTTC.

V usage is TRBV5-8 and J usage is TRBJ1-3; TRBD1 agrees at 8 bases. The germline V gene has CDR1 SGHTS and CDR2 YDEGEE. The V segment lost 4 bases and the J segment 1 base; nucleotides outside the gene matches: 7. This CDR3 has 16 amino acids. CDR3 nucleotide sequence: TGTGCCAGCAGCGGGGGACAGGCCATTTCTGGAAACACCATATATTTT. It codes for CASSGGQAISGNTIYF.

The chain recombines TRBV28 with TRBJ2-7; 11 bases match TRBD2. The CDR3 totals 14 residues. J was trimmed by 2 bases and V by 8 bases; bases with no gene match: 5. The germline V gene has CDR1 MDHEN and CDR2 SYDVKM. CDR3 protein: CASLSGGDPYEQYF. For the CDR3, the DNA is TGTGCCAGCCTTAGCGGGGGGGACCCCTACGAGCAGTACTTC.

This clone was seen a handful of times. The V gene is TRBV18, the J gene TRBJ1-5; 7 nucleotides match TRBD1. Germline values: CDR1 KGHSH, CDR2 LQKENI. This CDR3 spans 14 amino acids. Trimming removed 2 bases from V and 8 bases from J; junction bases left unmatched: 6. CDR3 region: CASSPGTAPEPQHF. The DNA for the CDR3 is TGTGCCAGCTCACCAGGGACAGCGCCCGAGCCCCAGCATTTT.